Below, 19 T cell receptor beta chains from the same sample are listed, as sequenced in a study of OX40 agonist ivuxolimab in advanced cancers. Sequenced by immunoSEQ multiplex PCR; TCRdb stores in-frame clones only, minus some. In the table there are 75,000 to 95,000 clones, 87% of which are singletons. Sequenced material: CD4+ or CD8+ T cells sorted from blood, taken in a trial of the OX40 agonist ivuxolimab. The origin of the receptors is an adult with an advanced solid tumor such as melanoma, head and neck, liver or kidney cancer.

The CDR3 nucleotides read TGTGCCAGCAGCTTACCACAGCTGGATACGCAGTATTTT. The encoded protein is CASSLPQLDTQYF. V and J are TRBV7-9 and TRBJ2-3; D not resolved. Trimming shortened V by 2 bases and J by 6 bases, and 9 bases separated the two germline ends. The CDR3 is 13 residues long. Germline CDR1 is SEHNR and CDR2 is FQNEAQ (reference sequence).

The count of this clone is one. V and J are TRBV7-6 and TRBJ2-2; D is undetermined. Germline CDR1 reads SGHVS; CDR2 reads FNYEAQ. V dropped 0 bases and J dropped 1 base, with 3 bases sitting between them. The CDR3 is 14 residues long. The CDR3 sequence: CASSLAENTGELFF. The CDR3 nucleotides are TGTGCCAGCAGCTTAGCAGAGAACACCGGGGAGCTGTTTTTT.

This chain uses TRBV6-5 with TRBJ1-3, with D perhaps matching TRBD1 (5 bases). The CDR3 runs 15 residues. The V gene lost 5 bases and the J gene lost 2 bases, with 13 bases spanning the gap. The V gene's germline CDR1 is MNHEY and CDR2 SVGAGI. The chain's CDR3 is CASSRDAATGNTIYF. The CDR3 bases are TGTGCCAGCAGTCGGGACGCGGCCACTGGAAACACCATATATTTT.

The chain recombines TRBV6-1 with TRBJ1-2; 8 bases are a match to TRBD1. CDR3 length: 13 residues. The V gene end was trimmed by 6 bases and the J gene end by 2 bases; junction bases not matched to a gene: 2. Germline V gene sequence: CDR1 MNHNS, CDR2 SASEGT. CDR3 in amino acids: CASSRDRNYGYTF. The CDR3 region has the DNA TGTGCCAGCAGCCGGGACAGGAACTATGGCTACACCTTC.

The CDR3 here is CASSSPTGESFYGYTF. CDR3 in DNA: TGCGCCAGCAGCTCACCAACAGGGGAATCCTTCTATGGCTACACCTTC. The chain couples TRBV4-3 to TRBJ1-2; 7 bases align to TRBD1. The V segment lost 5 bases and the J segment 4 bases; nucleotides outside the gene matches: 13. CDR3 length: 16 amino acids. Per the germline V gene, CDR1 is LGHNA and CDR2 is YSLEER.

The chain carries TRBV5-8 and TRBJ2-3, with 12 bases matching TRBD2. This CDR3 contains 18 residues. V lost 4 bases and J lost 2; bases outside the gene matches: 11. Per germline, CDR1 SGHTS and CDR2 YDEGEE. CDR3 protein: CASSETLAGGPPTDTQYF. DNA of the CDR3: TGTGCCAGCAGCGAGACACTAGCGGGAGGCCCTCCCACAGATACGCAGTATTTT.

The V gene is TRBV6-1, the J gene TRBJ2-7; 9 bases agree with TRBD1. Germline V gives CDR1 MNHNS, CDR2 SASEGT. The V and J ends lost 3 bases and 7 bases, in that order; junction bases with no gene match: 10. CDR3 length: 15 residues. The CDR3 is CASSDLGQGFEEQYF. The CDR3 DNA sequence: TGTGCCAGCAGTGATTTGGGACAGGGTTTCGAGGAGCAGTACTTC.

This rearrangement joins TRBV5-6 to TRBJ2-7, with TRBD1 matching over 8 bases. After removal of 4 bases from V and 3 bases from J, the junction contained 6 bases not matched to a gene. This CDR3 is built from 14 residues. CDR1 is SGHDT and CDR2 is YYEEEE in the germline V gene. DNA for the CDR3: TGTGCCAGCAGCATCGGACAGGGTCTCTACGAGCAGTACGTC. This codes for CASSIGQGLYEQYV.

The gene calls are TRBV6-4 and TRBJ2-1; D is unclear. Per germline, CDR1 MRHNA and CDR2 SNTAGT. The CDR3 runs to 14 residues. V was shortened by 6 bases and J by 0 bases, with 9 bases between the two germline ends. The CDR3 DNA reads TGTGCCAGCAGACTAACAAGCTCCTACAATGAGCAGTTCTTC. It is translated as CASRLTSSYNEQFF.

This chain links TRBV12-5 with TRBJ2-4, with 8 bases matching TRBD1. With V trimmed by 1 base and J by 16 bases, 15 bases remained unmatched. Germline V gives CDR1 LGHNT, CDR2 FRNRAP. This CDR3 contains 15 residues. The CDR3 nucleotides are TGTGCTAGTGGTTTGGGGACAGGGTTGGTTTCAGAACCATACTTC. Translated, it gives CASGLGTGLVSEPYF. Supplemented by reference TRBV12-5 and TRBJ2-4, the full variable domain reads DARVTQTPRHKVTEMGQEVTMRCQPILGHNTVFWYRQTMMQGLELLAYFRNRAPLDDSGMPKDRFSAEMPDATLATLKIQPSEPRDSAVYFCASGLGTGLVSEPYFGAGTRLSVL.

This clone was counted a single time. The gene calls are TRBV19 and TRBJ1-2; TRBD1 matches at 7 bases. The V and J ends lost 3 bases and 1 base, in that order; junction bases with no gene match: 14. CDR1 is LNHDA and CDR2 is SQIVND in the germline V gene (reference sequence). The CDR3 covers 18 residues. This chain's CDR3 is CASSIPPGQTILNYGYTF. The CDR3 region has the DNA TGTGCCAGTAGTATCCCACCGGGACAGACCATACTTAACTATGGCTACACCTTC.

This clone was detected once. V is TRBV4-1 and J is TRBJ1-5, with a tentative D call TRBD1 (5 bases). Germline V gene data show CDR1 as MGHRA and CDR2 as YSYEKL. This CDR3 has 14 residues. Trimming cost V 2 bases and J 3 bases, with 8 bases left between them. The CDR3 DNA is TGCGCCAGCAGCCAACGGGGGACCAATCAGCCCCAGCATTTT. Its translation is CASSQRGTNQPQHF.

The CDR3, as DNA: TGTGCCAGCAGCTTAGCGGGGTGGACCGGGGAGCTGTTTTTT. Translation: CASSLAGWTGELFF. V and J are TRBV7-8 and TRBJ2-2, with unresolved D. The CDR3 length is 14 residues. V gave up 0 bases and J gave up 5 bases, with 7 bases separating them. CDR1 is SGHVS, CDR2 FQNEAQ, per germline.

The CDR3 sequence is CASSPSLILPLTSGRAHEQYF. CDR3 nucleotides: TGTGCCAGTAGTCCCTCCCTCATCCTCCCACTGACTAGCGGGAGGGCCCACGAGCAGTACTTC. This sequence joins TRBV19 and TRBJ2-7, with 14 bases matching TRBD2. Germline V gene data show CDR1 as LNHDA and CDR2 as SQIVND (reference sequence). Losses at the gene ends were 5 bases for V and 5 bases for J; bases not matched to a gene: 23. CDR3 length: 21 amino acids.

The rearrangement uses TRBV10-1 and TRBJ2-1; 8 bases are shared with TRBD1. This CDR3 has 14 residues. Germline V gene data show CDR1 as WNHNN and CDR2 as SYGVQD (reference sequence). J was trimmed by 3 bases and V by 5 bases; bases with no gene match: 3. The CDR3 spells CASSTDRDYNEQFF. Here the CDR3 DNA reads TGCGCCAGCAGTACGGACAGGGACTACAATGAGCAGTTCTTC.

The chain combines TRBV25-1 with TRBJ1-4; D uncertain. The germline V gene has CDR1 MGHDK and CDR2 SYGVNS. This CDR3 contains 12 residues. V was shortened by 10 bases and J by 5 bases, with 11 bases between the two germline ends. For the CDR3, the DNA is TGTGCCAAGACGCAGCCCAATGAAAAACTGTTTTTT. It is translated as CAKTQPNEKLFF.

The chain combines TRBV5-1 with TRBJ2-1, with 12 bases that match TRBD2. CDR3 length: 16 amino acids. Germline values: CDR1 SGHRS, CDR2 YFSETQ. After removal of 6 bases from V and 4 bases from J, the junction contained 8 bases not matched to a gene. The CDR3 nucleotides are TGCGCCAGCACTACCGGGGGGACTAGCGGGTACAATGAGCAGTTCTTC. Translated: CASTTGGTSGYNEQFF. The full variable domain, its missing parts supplied by reference TRBV5-1 and TRBJ2-1, is KAGVTQTPRYLIKTRGQQVTLSCSPISGHRSVSWYQQTPGQGLQFLFEYFSETQRNKGNFPGRFSGRQFSNSRSEMNVSTLELGDSALYLCASTTGGTSGYNEQFFGPGTRLTVL.

The chain recombines TRBV2 with TRBJ1-3; D unclear. Germline loops: CDR1 SNHLY, CDR2 FYNNEI. V lost 1 base to trimming and J lost 0 bases, with 4 bases between them. This CDR3 has 14 amino acids. DNA of the CDR3: TGTGCCAGCAGTGAAGTTCTCTCTGGAAACACCATATATTTT. This sequence encodes CASSEVLSGNTIYF.

The CDR3, as DNA: TGTGCCAGCAAAATAGCGGAGGGGGGGGATACGCAGTATTTT. This sequence encodes CASKIAEGGDTQYF. The chain links TRBV6-5 to TRBJ2-3; tentative D call: TRBD2 (7 bases). V was pared by 7 bases and J by 6 bases, with 17 bases between. The CDR3 runs to 14 residues. Germline values: CDR1 MNHEY, CDR2 SVGAGI.